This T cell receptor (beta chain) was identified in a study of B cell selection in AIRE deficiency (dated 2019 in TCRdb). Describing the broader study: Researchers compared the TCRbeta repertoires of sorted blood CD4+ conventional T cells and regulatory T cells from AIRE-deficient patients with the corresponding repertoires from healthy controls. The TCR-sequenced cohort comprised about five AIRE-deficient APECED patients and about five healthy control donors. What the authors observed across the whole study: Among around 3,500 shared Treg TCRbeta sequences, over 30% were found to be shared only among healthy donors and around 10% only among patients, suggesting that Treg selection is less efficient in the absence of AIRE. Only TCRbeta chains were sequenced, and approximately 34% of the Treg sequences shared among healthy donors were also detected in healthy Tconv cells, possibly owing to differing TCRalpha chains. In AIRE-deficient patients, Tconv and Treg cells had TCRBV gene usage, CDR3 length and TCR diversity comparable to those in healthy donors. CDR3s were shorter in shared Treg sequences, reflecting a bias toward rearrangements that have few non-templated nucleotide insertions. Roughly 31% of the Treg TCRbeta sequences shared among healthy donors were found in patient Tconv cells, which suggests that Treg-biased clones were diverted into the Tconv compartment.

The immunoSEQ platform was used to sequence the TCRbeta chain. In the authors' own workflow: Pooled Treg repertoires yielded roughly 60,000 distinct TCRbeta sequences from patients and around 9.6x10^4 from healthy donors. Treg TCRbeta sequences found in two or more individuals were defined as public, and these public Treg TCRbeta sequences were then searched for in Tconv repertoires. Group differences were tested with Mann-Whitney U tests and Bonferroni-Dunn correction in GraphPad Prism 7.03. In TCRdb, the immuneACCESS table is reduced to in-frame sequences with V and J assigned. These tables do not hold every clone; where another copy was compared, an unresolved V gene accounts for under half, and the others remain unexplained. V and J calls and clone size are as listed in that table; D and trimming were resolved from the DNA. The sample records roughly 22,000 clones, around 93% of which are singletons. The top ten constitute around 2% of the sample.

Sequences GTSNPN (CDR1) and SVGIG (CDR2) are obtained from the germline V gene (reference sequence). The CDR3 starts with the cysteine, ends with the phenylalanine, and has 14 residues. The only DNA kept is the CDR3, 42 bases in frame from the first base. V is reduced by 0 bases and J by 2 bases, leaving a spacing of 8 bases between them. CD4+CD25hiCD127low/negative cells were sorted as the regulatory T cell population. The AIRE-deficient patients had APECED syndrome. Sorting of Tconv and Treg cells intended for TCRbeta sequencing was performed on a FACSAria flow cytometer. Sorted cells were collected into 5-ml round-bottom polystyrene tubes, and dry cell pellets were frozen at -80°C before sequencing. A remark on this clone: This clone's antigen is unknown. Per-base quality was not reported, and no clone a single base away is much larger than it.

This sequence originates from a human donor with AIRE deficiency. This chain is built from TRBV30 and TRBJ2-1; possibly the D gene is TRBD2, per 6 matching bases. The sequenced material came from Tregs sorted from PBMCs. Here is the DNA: TGTGCCTGGAGTGTCGTAGCGGCCTACAATGAGCAGTTCTTC. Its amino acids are CAWSVVAAYNEQFF. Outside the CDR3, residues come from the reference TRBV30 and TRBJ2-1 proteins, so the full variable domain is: SQTIHQWPATLVQPVGSPLSLECTVEGTSNPNLYWYRQAAGRGLQLLFYSVGIGQISSEVPQNLSASRPQDRQFILSSKKLLLSDSGFYLCAWSVVAAYNEQFFGPGTRLTVL.